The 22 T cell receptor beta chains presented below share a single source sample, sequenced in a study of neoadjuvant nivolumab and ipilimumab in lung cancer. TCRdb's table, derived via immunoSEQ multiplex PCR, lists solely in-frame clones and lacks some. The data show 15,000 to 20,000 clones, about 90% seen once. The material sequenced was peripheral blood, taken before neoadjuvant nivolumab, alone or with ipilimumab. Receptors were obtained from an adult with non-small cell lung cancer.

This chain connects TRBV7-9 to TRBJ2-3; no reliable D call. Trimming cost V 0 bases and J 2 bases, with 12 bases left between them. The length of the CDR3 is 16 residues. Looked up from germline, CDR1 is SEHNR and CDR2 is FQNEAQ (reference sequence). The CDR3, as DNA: TGTGCCAGCAGCTTAGCCCACCTAGTTGTCACAGATACGCAGTATTTT. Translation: CASSLAHLVVTDTQYF.

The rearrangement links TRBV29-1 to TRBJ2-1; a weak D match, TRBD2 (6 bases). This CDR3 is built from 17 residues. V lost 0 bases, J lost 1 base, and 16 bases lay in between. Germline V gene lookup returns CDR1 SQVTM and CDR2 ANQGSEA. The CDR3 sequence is CSVEDEIAAESYNEQFF. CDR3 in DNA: TGCAGCGTTGAAGATGAAATAGCGGCAGAATCCTACAATGAGCAGTTCTTC.

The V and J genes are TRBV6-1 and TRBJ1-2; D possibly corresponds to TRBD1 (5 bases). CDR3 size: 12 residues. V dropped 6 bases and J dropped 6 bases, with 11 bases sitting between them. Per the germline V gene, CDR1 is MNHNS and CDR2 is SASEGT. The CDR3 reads CASSPWDHGYTF. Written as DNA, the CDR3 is TGTGCCAGCAGCCCATGGGACCATGGCTACACCTTC.

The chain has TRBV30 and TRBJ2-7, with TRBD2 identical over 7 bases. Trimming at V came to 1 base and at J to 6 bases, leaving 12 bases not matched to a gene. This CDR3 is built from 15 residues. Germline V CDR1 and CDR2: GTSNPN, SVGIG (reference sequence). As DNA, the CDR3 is TGTGCCTGGAGTGGGACCATGGGAGGGGTAAGCGAGCAGTACTTC. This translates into CAWSGTMGGVSEQYF. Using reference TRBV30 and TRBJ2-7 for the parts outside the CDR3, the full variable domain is SQTIHQWPATLVQPVGSPLSLECTVEGTSNPNLYWYRQAAGRGLQLLFYSVGIGQISSEVPQNLSASRPQDRQFILSSKKLLLSDSGFYLCAWSGTMGGVSEQYFGPGTRLTVT.

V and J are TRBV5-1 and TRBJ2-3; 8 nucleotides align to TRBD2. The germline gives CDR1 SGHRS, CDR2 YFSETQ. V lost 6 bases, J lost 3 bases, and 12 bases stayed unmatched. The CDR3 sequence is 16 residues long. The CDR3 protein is CASTRRSGAGTDTQYF. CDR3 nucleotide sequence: TGCGCCAGCACCCGACGTAGCGGGGCAGGGACAGATACGCAGTATTTT.

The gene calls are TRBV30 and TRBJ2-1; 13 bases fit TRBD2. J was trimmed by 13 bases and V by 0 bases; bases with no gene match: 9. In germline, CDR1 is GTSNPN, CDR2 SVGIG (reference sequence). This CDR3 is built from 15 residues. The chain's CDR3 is CAWSVPGLAGTSQFF. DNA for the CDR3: TGTGCCTGGAGTGTCCCGGGACTAGCGGGAACGTCACAGTTCTTC.

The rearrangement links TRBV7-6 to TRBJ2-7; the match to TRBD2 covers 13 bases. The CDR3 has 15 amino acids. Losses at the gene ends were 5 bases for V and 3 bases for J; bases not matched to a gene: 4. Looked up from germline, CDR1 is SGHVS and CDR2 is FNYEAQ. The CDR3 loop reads CASSGTSGRVYEQYF. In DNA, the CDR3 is TGTGCCAGCAGCGGAACTAGCGGGAGGGTCTACGAGCAGTACTTC.

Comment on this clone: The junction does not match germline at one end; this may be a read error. CDR3 protein: CASSAVNTGELFF. The CDR3 nucleotides are TGTGCTAGCAGCGCGGTGAACACCGGGGAGCTGTTTTTT. The chain uses TRBV7-7 and TRBJ2-2; D is uncertain. The CDR3 spans 13 residues. CDR1 is SSHAT, CDR2 FNYEAQ, per germline (reference sequence).

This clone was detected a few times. The CDR3 coding sequence is TGTGCCAGCCTCATACCGGGACCCTCGAACACCGGGGAGCTGTTTTTT. Translation: CASLIPGPSNTGELFF. V and J are TRBV7-6 and TRBJ2-2; tentatively, D is TRBD1 or TRBD2 (5 bases each). The CDR3 sequence is 16 residues long. The germline V gene has CDR1 SGHVS and CDR2 FNYEAQ. V lost 8 bases and J 0 bases, leaving 16 bases between the germline ends.

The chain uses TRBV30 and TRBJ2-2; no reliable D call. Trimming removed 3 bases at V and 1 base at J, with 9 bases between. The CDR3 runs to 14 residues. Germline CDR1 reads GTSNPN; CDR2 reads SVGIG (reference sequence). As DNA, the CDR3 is TGTGCCTGGAGGCCGGGCCGGAACACCGGGGAGCTGTTTTTT. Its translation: CAWRPGRNTGELFF.

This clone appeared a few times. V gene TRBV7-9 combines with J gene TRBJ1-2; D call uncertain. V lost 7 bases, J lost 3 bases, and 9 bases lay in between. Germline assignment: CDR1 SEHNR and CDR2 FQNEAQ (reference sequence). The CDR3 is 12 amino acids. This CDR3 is CASIGRDYGYTF. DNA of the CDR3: TGTGCCAGCATTGGGAGGGACTATGGCTACACCTTC.

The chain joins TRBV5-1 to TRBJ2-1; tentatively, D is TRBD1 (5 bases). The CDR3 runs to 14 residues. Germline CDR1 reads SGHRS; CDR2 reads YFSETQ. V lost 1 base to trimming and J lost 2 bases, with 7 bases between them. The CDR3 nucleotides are TGCGCCAGCAGCTTGACAGGTGCCTACAATGAGCAGTTCTTC. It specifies CASSLTGAYNEQFF.

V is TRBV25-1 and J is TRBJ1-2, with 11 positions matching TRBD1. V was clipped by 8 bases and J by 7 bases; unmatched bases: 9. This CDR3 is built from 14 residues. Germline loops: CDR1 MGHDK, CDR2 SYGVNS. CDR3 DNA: TGTGCCAGCTCTTGGACAGGGGGCACGGGTGGCTACACCTTC. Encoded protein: CASSWTGGTGGYTF.

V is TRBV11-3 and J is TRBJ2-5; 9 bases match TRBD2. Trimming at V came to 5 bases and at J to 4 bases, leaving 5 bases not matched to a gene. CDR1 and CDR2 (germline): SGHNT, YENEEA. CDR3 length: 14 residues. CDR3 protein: CASSLGAGGETQYF. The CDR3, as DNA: TGTGCCAGCAGCCTCGGAGCGGGAGGAGAGACCCAGTACTTC.

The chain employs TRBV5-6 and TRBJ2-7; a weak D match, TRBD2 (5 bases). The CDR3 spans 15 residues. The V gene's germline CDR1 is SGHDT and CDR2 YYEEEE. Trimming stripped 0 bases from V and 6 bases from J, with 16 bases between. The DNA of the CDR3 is TGTGCCAGCAGCTTGGGACTATCTTCACCCTCCGAGCAGTACTTC. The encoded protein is CASSLGLSSPSEQYF. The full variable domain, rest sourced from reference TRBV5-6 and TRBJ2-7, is DAGVTQSPTHLIKTRGQQVTLRCSPKSGHDTVSWYQQALGQGPQFIFQYYEEEERQRGNFPDRFSGHQFPNYSSELNVNALLLGDSALYLCASSLGLSSPSEQYFGPGTRLTVT.

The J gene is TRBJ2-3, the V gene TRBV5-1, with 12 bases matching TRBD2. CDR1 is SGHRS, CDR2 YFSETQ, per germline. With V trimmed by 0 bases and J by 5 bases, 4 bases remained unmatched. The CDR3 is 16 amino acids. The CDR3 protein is CASSLGLAGVVDTQYF. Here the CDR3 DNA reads TGCGCCAGCAGCTTGGGACTAGCGGGAGTTGTAGATACGCAGTATTTT.

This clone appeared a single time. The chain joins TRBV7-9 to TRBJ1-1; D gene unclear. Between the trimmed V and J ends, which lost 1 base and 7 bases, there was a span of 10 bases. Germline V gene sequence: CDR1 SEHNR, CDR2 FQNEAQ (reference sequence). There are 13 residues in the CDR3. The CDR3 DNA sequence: TGTGCCAGCAGCTTAGGCCAAGGCGTTGAAGCTTTCTTT. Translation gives CASSLGQGVEAFF.

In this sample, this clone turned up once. DNA for the CDR3: TGTGCCAGCTCACCAATCCGGGTCACCGGGGAGCTGTTTTTT. Translation gives CASSPIRVTGELFF. The chain is built from TRBV18 and TRBJ2-2; D gene uncertain. CDR1 and CDR2 from the germline V gene are KGHSH and LQKENI. This CDR3 is built from 14 residues. V was pared by 2 bases and J by 4 bases, with 8 bases between.

The CDR3 coding sequence is TGTGCCAGCAGCTTAGGTACAGGGAATCAGCCCCAGCATTTT. It specifies CASSLGTGNQPQHF. The chain employs TRBV7-8 and TRBJ1-5, with a possible D match to TRBD1 (6 bases). The CDR3 sequence is 14 residues long. V lost 1 base and J lost 4, with 8 bases in between. CDR1 and CDR2 from the germline V gene are SGHVS and FQNEAQ.

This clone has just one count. The CDR3 loop reads CASSPGVGGDEAFF. CDR3 bases: TGTGCCAGCTCACCCGGAGTCGGGGGGGATGAAGCTTTCTTT. This chain connects TRBV18 to TRBJ1-1; D is possibly TRBD1 (5 bases). Trimming took 3 bases from V and 7 from J, leaving 15 bases between them. This CDR3 has 14 residues. Germline V gives CDR1 KGHSH, CDR2 LQKENI.

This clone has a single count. The CDR3 protein is CAWSVTNTGELFF. The CDR3 DNA follows: TGTGCCTGGAGTGTTACGAACACCGGGGAGCTGTTTTTT. The chain couples TRBV30 to TRBJ2-2; no clear D. The CDR3 sequence is 13 residues long. V lost 0 bases and J 0 bases, leaving 2 bases between the germline ends. CDR1 and CDR2 (germline): GTSNPN, SVGIG (reference sequence).

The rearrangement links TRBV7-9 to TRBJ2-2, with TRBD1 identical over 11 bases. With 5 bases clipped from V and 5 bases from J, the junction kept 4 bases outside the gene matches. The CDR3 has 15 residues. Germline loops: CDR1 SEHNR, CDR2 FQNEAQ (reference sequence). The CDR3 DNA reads TGTGCCAGCAGCCAGGACAGGGGGCAAACCGGGGAGCTGTTTTTT. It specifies CASSQDRGQTGELFF.